This TCR beta chain was recorded in a study of type 1 regulatory T cells. In the study overall: T-allo10 is a Tr1-enriched, alloantigen-specific CD4 T cell product made in vitro.

Germline assignment: CDR1 DFQATT and CDR2 SNEGSKA (reference sequence). CDR3 length: 15 residues. V lost 5 bases, J lost 8 bases, and 12 bases stayed unmatched. A note on this clonotype: Its antigen remains unknown.

Findings and caveats of the study: Compared with non-type 1 regulatory T cells, type 1 regulatory T cells showed a more restricted TCR repertoire.

A single record per CDR3 protein comes from TCRdb applying MiXCR to the reads. The sample shows some 71,000 distinct CDR3 sequences, roughly 20% of them seen only once. This receptor was identified in a human donor in good health. Sequencing was performed on cultured type 1 regulatory T (Tr1) cells, either the whole culture or a sorted fraction (not recorded which). The chain combines TRBV20-1 with TRBJ2-1; 10 positions agree with TRBD2. This chain's CDR3 is CSARRASGSRDEQFF. Written as DNA, the CDR3 is TGCAGTGCTCGCCGGGCTAGCGGGAGTAGAGATGAGCAGTTCTTC.